This T cell receptor (beta chain) was captured in a study of blood T cell repertoires in COVID-19. The Seattle site enrolled patients during active infection and followed them longitudinally. As originally analysed: Estimated nucleated cell counts came from reference gene primer amplification. Profiled with immunoSEQ multiplex PCR; TCRdb holds only in-frame clones, not every one. That table furnishes V, J and clone size, whereas the DNA furnished D and trimming. Of almost 200,000 clones in the sample, around four fifths were seen once. This CDR3 has 12 residues. Germline trimming cut 4 bases from V and 8 bases from J; bases unmatched to any gene: 5. CDR1 and CDR2 from the germline V gene are SQVTM and ANQGSEA.

The rearrangement uses TRBV29-1 and TRBJ1-2; 9 positions match TRBD1. Sequencing input: peripheral blood. The sequence was obtained from a man aged 55 to 70 with COVID-19, enrolled during active disease. CDR3 DNA: TGCAGCGTTGGGGACAGGGCTTCCGGCTACACCTTC. This sequence encodes CSVGDRASGYTF. Complete variable domain (other parts from reference TRBV29-1 and TRBJ1-2): SAVISQKPSRDICQRGTSLTIQCQVDSQVTMMFWYRQQPGQSLTLIATANQGSEATYESGFVIDKFPISRPNLTFSTLTVSNMSPEDSSIYLCSVGDRASGYTFGSGTRLTVV.